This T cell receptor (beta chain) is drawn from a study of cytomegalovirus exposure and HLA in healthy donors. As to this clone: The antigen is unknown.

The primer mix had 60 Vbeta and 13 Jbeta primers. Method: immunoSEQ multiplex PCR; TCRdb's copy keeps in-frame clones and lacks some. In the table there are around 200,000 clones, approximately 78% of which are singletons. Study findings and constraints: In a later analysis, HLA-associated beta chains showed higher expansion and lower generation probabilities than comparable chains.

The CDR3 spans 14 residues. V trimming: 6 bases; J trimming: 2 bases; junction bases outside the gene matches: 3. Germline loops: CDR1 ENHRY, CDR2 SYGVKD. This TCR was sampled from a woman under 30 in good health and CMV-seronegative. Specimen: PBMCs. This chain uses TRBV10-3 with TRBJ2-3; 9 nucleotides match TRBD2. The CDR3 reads CAIRWTSDTDTQYF. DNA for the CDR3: TGTGCCATCAGATGGACTAGCGACACAGATACGCAGTATTTT.